These T cell receptor beta chains were read from a single sample in a study of T cells in localized non-small cell lung cancer. Produced via immunoSEQ multiplex PCR; TCRdb's table is partial and in-frame only. This table has about 74,000 clones, roughly 84% appearing once. This sample comprised peripheral blood, obtained before any cancer treatment. Source of these receptors: a female donor at least 60 years old with stage I lung adenocarcinoma. Both conserved end residues are part of each CDR3. Fields, in order: V gene, D gene, clone size, J gene, CDR3 protein, CDR3 DNA. A D gene is named only where the DNA matches it firmly. Not all rows give a size; the values are once, few, many and, for expanded clones, a class.

TRBV4-2,NA,NA,TRBJ2-3,CASSQGSPDDTQYF,TGTGCCAGCAGCCAAGGGTCACCCGACGATACGCAGTATTTT
TRBV7-9,TRBD2,NA,TRBJ2-1,CASSILAGVGNEQFF,TGTGCCAGCAGCATCCTAGCGGGGGTCGGCAATGAGCAGTTCTTC
TRBV6-5,TRBD2,once,TRBJ2-1,CASNPGGGYEQFF,TGTGCCAGCAACCCCGGCGGGGGGTATGAGCAGTTCTTC
TRBV29-1,NA,NA,TRBJ2-5,CSGGPGETQYF,TGCAGCGGCGGACCGGGGGAGACCCAGTACTTC
TRBV5-4,TRBD1,NA,TRBJ1-2,CASSSGQGLFGYTF,TGTGCCAGCAGCTCAGGACAGGGATTGTTTGGCTACACCTTC
TRBV9,NA,NA,TRBJ1-2,CASSVGAGGVSGYTF,TGTGCCAGCAGCGTAGGGGCTGGTGGGGTCAGCGGCTACACCTTC
TRBV5-1,TRBD1,NA,TRBJ1-2,CASSSGTGENYGYTF,TGCGCCAGCAGCTCCGGGACAGGGGAGAACTATGGCTACACCTTC
TRBV7-2,NA,NA,TRBJ1-1,CASSFQRGDTEAFF,TGTGCCAGCAGCTTCCAACGAGGGGACACTGAAGCTTTCTTT
TRBV11-3,TRBD1,NA,TRBJ2-5,CASSPRDREETQYF,TGTGCCAGCAGCCCCCGGGACAGGGAAGAGACCCAGTACTTC
TRBV15,TRBD1,NA,TRBJ2-7,CATRAVTGGYAYEQYF,TGTGCCACCAGAGCTGTTACAGGGGGATATGCCTACGAGCAGTACTTC
TRBV5-4,NA,NA,TRBJ2-7,CASSRDSYEQYF,TGTGCCAGCAGTCGAGATTCCTACGAGCAGTACTTC
TRBV9,NA,few,TRBJ1-1,CASSVGDRRLNTEAFF,TGTGCCAGCAGCGTAGGGGATAGACGGCTGAACACTGAAGCTTTCTTT
TRBV5-1,NA,NA,TRBJ1-1,CASSLEQAAVGTEAFF,TGCGCCAGCAGCTTGGAGCAGGCTGCGGTGGGCACTGAAGCTTTCTTT
TRBV7-7,NA,NA,TRBJ1-1,CASSLELNTEAFF,TGTGCCAGCAGCTTAGAATTGAACACTGAAGCTTTCTTT
TRBV7-8,NA,NA,TRBJ2-7,CASSLGDSYEQYF,TGTGCCAGCAGCTTAGGAGATTCCTACGAGCAGTACTTC
TRBV11-3,TRBD2,NA,TRBJ2-7,CASSLDSGKTYEQYF,TGTGCCAGCAGCTTAGATAGCGGGAAAACTTACGAGCAGTACTTC
TRBV6-1,NA,NA,TRBJ1-2,CASSGANYGYTF,TGTGCCAGCAGTGGAGCTAACTATGGCTACACCTTC
TRBV5-1,NA,NA,TRBJ1-1,CASSPKTGPGTEAFF,TGCGCCAGCAGCCCAAAGACAGGACCAGGAACTGAAGCTTTCTTT
TRBV21-1,NA,NA,TRBJ2-2,CASSEWRFHSKNTGELFF,TGTGCCAGCAGCGAATGGCGGTTTCATTCCAAGAACACCGGGGAGCTGTTTTTT
TRBV7-6,TRBD2,NA,TRBJ2-1,CASSLGLDNEQFF,TGTGCCAGCAGCTTGGGACTAGACAATGAGCAGTTCTTC
TRBV7-9,NA,NA,TRBJ1-2,CASSLQGNYGYTF,TGTGCCAGCAGCTTACAGGGGAACTATGGCTACACCTTC
TRBV5-1,TRBD1,NA,TRBJ1-3,CASQLDRGRNTIYF,TGCGCCAGCCAACTGGACAGGGGAAGAAACACCATATATTTT
TRBV2,TRBD1,NA,TRBJ1-2,CASSELGGGYGYTF,TGTGCCAGCAGTGAATTAGGGGGCGGCTATGGCTACACCTTC